This TCR beta chain was recorded in a study of T cell responses to AZD1222 COVID-19 vaccine (dated by TCRdb to the early 2020s). For the study in its entirety: AZD1222 recipients whose second dose came at about 4 weeks and those whose second dose came at about 12 weeks were combined into one group, since spike-specific TCR depth and breadth did not differ between the two schedules. TCR sequencing covered more than 230 trial participants: 200 to 220 given two doses of AZD1222 and approximately 26 given two doses of MenACWY control vaccine. Trial participants were enrolled by age into subgroups of 18-55, 56-69 and 70-plus years, and around 150, 29 and 61 TCR-sequenced participants, respectively, were included in these subgroups.

The label giving this sample's time point can be read as: baseline before first vaccination. Vaccinee samples came from UK trials COV001 and COV002, including a single-blind randomized controlled phase 2/3 trial of AZD1222 (ChAdOx1 nCoV-19) in healthy adults. For TCRbeta chain sequencing, PBMC samples were collected from trial participants at day 0 and at day 28 after the second dose. V gives up 6 bases and J gives up 3 bases, and the segment between their germline ends measures 20 bases. The germline V gene specifies SNHLY as CDR1 and FYNNEI as CDR2. The CDR3 runs 16 residues from the cysteine to the phenylalanine. Just CDR3 DNA is preserved here, 48 bases in frame from base 1. The count of this clone is one. Its antigen is not yet known. The sample holds no much larger clone one base away, and base qualities are not on file. The paper's findings and limits, for the study overall: Conclusions about previously exposed vaccinees were limited because only a handful of AZD1222 recipients were SARS-CoV-2 seropositive at baseline. Reportedly, almost half of the unique spike-specific TCRs recognized epitopes lying outside the regions that are mutated in the B.1.351 and B.1.1.7 variants. A significant rise in spike-specific TCR breadth and depth was observed after two AZD1222 doses relative to day 0 and relative to MenACWY recipients. Participants were mostly white British and included more females than males, and it was suggested by the authors that clonal diversity may have been underestimated. Because no day 14 peak-response samples were available, the repertoires could be characterized only after the peak T cell response. The vaccine-associated CD4 TCRs covered the entire spike protein, and the dominant responses fell in regions 160-218 and 743-854. The 56-69-year group was small, and its depth increase did not reach significance, likely because of low power.

The CDR3 regions of human TCRbeta chains were analyzed by immunosequencing. Per the source publication's procedure: TCRs in the repertoires were compared against a reference library of SARS-CoV-2-specific TCRs that had been generated with the MIRA antigen-specificity platform. Breadth was defined as the fraction of unique TCRs that were SARS-CoV-2-associated, and depth was defined as the fraction of total T cells that were SARS-CoV-2-associated. Using the MIRA data, each spike-specific TCR was mapped to the spike region that the TCR reacts to and placed in a CD4 or CD8 class. Log10-transformed breadth and depth values were compared by one-way ANOVA with Sidak's multiple comparisons tests. The source is immuneACCESS, and TCRdb retained only in-frame sequences with V and J called. Part of the clones is not carried over; for the studies checked, unresolved V genes explain less than half of this, and the remainder is unexplained. The V and J calls and clone size are taken from that table; D and trimming were inferred from the DNA. For this sample the table gives some 120,000 clones, of which around 92% were detected only once. Of the sample, approximately 1% is held by the ten largest clones.

The sequence links TRBV2 to TRBJ1-2; confidence is insufficient to name the D gene. The sequence was collected from an adult in good health. The material sequenced was peripheral blood, taken on day 0 of AZD1222 vaccination. The nucleotides are TGTGCCAGCAGGTCTAACTTCGGGGAGCGTGACTATGGCTACACCTTC. Its amino acids are CASRSNFGERDYGYTF.